The sequence of this T cell receptor (beta chain) was determined in a study of blood T cell repertoires in COVID-19. Across the study: Spain, Italy and the United States supplied samples that represented acute and convalescent COVID-19. PBMCs, B-cell-depleted T cells, or T cells provided the cDNA or gDNA that made up the material.

In the study's own analysis: Using reference gene primer amplification, nucleated cell counts were estimated. Produced via immunoSEQ multiplex PCR; TCRdb's table is partial and in-frame only. V and J calls plus clone size are reproduced from that table; the DNA served to infer D and trimming. Of fewer than 300,000 clones in the sample, 70% to 85% were seen once. Seattle's cohort entered during active infection and was followed longitudinally. This CDR3 has 14 amino acids. The ends lost 6 bases at V and 3 bases at J; junction bases unmatched: 5. Germline V gives CDR1 SNHLY, CDR2 FYNNEI. This receptor was obtained from a human donor with COVID-19, enrolled during active disease. The donor label of this sample is uncertain. The sequencing input was peripheral blood. This chain uses TRBV2 with TRBJ1-5, with 7 bases matching TRBD1. CDR3 bases: TGTGCCAGCAGCGAACAGGGGTACAATCAGCCCCAGCATTTT. Translated, it gives CASSEQGYNQPQHF.